This T cell receptor beta chain was recovered during a study of OX40 agonist ivuxolimab in advanced cancers. Patients with a history of autoimmune disease or on systemic immunosuppression were excluded. The CDR3 has 17 residues. V was pared by 3 bases and J by 1 base, with 8 bases of the junction left unmatched. Germline CDR1 is MGHRA and CDR2 is YSYEKL. Assay used: immunoSEQ multiplex PCR; TCRdb lists only in-frame clones, some missing. The data contain 65,000 to 100,000 clones, roughly 88% of them singletons. The sequence was collected from an adult with an advanced solid tumor such as melanoma, head and neck, liver or kidney cancer. The chain links TRBV4-1 to TRBJ2-3; 9 nucleotides agree with TRBD2. The source material was CD4+ or CD8+ T cells sorted from blood, sampled in a trial of the OX40 agonist ivuxolimab. CDR3: CASSQTLAGAGTDTQYF. The DNA of the CDR3 is TGCGCCAGCAGCCAGACCTTAGCGGGAGCGGGCACAGATACGCAGTATTTT.